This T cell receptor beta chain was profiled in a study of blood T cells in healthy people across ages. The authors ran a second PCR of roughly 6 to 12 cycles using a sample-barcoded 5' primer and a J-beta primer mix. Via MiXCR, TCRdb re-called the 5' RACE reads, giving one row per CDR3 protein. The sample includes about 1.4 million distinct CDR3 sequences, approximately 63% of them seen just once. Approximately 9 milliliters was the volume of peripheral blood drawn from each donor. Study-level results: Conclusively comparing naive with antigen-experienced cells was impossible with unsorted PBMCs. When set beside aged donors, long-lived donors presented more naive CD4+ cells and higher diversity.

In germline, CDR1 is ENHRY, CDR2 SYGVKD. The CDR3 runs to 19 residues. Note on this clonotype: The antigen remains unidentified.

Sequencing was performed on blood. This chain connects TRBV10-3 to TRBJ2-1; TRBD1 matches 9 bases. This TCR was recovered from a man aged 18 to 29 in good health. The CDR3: CPNLPIQLSHDRGRDEQFF. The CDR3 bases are TGTCCCAACCTTCCTATCCAGCTTAGTCACGACAGGGGGAGGGATGAGCAGTTCTTC.